A single T cell receptor beta chain is shown here with its context. V lost 1 base and J 5 bases, leaving 15 bases between the germline ends. Germline V gene sequence: CDR1 DFQATT, CDR2 SNEGSKA (reference sequence). This CDR3 comprises 15 residues. Preparing the TCRbeta library involved the use of unique molecular identifiers. Each CDR3 protein gets one entry after TCRdb re-called the PCR reads with MiXCR. Of about 830,000 distinct CDR3 sequences in the sample, about 15% were seen once. The data stem from a study of T-cell reconstitution after alpha-beta-depleted transplantation in children. The rearrangement links TRBV20-1 to TRBJ2-1; no definite D call. The source of this sequence is a male patient between 5 and 17 years old who had a stem cell transplant for acute lymphoblastic leukemia, so the T cells may come from the graft donor. Sequenced material: PBMCs, mostly from graft donor cells, taken 360 days after TCRalphabeta/CD19-depleted stem cell transplant. The CDR3 reads CSARGVAGLDNEQFF. The CDR3 DNA reads TGCAGTGCTAGAGGGGTAGCCGGGCTTGACAATGAGCAGTTCTTC.